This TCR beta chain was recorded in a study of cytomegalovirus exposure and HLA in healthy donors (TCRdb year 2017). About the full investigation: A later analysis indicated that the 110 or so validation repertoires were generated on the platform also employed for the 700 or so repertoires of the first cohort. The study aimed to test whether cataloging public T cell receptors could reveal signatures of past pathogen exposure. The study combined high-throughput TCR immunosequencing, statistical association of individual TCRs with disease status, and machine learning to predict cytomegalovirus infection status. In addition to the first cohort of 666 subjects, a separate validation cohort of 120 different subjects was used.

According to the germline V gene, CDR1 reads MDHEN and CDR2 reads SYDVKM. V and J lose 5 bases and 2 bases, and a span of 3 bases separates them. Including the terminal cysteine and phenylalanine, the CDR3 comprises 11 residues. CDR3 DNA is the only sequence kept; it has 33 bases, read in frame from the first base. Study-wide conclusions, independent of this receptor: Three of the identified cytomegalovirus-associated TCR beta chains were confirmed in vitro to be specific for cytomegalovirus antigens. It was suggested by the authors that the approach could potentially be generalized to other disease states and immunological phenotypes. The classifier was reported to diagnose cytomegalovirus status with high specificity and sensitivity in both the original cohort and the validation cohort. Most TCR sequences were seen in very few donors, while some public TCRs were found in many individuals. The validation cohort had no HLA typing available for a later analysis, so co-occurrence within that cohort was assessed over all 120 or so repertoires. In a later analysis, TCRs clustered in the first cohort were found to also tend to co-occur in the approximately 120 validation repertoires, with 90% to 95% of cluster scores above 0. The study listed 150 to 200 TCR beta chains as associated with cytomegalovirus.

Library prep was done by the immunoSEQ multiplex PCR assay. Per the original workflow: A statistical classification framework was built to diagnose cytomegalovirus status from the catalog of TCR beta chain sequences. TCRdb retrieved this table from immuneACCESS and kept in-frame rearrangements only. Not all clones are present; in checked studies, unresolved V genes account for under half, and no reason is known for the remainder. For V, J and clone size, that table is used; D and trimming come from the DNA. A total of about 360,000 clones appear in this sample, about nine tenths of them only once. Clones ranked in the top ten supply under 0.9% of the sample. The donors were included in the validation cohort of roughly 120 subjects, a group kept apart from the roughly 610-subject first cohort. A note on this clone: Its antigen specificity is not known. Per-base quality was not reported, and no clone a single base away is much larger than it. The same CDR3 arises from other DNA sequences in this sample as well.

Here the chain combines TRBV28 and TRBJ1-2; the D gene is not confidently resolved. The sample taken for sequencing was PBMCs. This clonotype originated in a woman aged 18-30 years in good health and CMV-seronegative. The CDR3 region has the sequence CASSLNYGYTF. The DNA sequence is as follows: TGTGCCAGCAGTCTGAACTATGGCTACACCTTC.